Listed here are 13 T cell receptor beta chains from one sample, sequenced in a study of technical replicates of blood from a handful of donors. Clones were sequenced by immunoSEQ multiplex PCR, and TCRdb holds only the in-frame ones, with some missing. The profile covers approximately 82,000 clones, with roughly 94% appearing a single time and 0.26% taken by the ten largest. Specimen: T cells isolated from PBMCs. These receptors all come from a human donor in good health.

The chain combines TRBV18 with TRBJ1-5; no clear D. Trimming removed 3 bases from V and 3 bases from J, with 6 bases in between. The CDR3 is made up of 13 amino acids. Germline loops: CDR1 KGHSH, CDR2 LQKENI. The CDR3 DNA reads as TGTGCCAGCTCACCTGGACTCAATCAGCCCCAGCATTTT. Protein: CASSPGLNQPQHF.

V is TRBV2 and J is TRBJ1-1; a weak D match, TRBD1 (6 bases). Trimming pared 1 base from V and 1 base from J, leaving 16 bases between. Germline V gives CDR1 SNHLY, CDR2 FYNNEI. There are 17 residues in the CDR3. The CDR3 nucleotides read TGTGCCAGCAGTGAAGGTGGTTTGCGGACAGCGAACACTGAAGCTTTCTTT. This translates into CASSEGGLRTANTEAFF.

J is TRBJ2-1 and V is TRBV5-8; TRBD2 is a possible D gene (6 bases). The V gene lost 4 bases and the J gene lost 0 bases, with 11 bases spanning the gap. Germline lookup yields CDR1 SGHTS and CDR2 YDEGEE. The CDR3 sequence is 15 residues long. CDR3 region: CASSAAGSSYNEQFF. CDR3 DNA: TGTGCCAGCAGCGCGGCGGGAAGCTCCTACAATGAGCAGTTCTTC. Complete variable domain (other parts from reference TRBV5-8 and TRBJ2-1): EAGVTQSPTHLIKTRGQQATLRCSPISGHTSVYWYQQALGLGLQFLLWYDEGEERNRGNFPPRFSGRQFPNYSSELNVNALELEDSALYLCASSAAGSSYNEQFFGPGTRLTVL.

The CDR3 DNA is TGCAGTGCCGGGACAGAAGAGACCCAGTACTTC. Translation gives CSAGTEETQYF. The V call is TRBV20-1, the J call TRBJ2-5; 7 positions match TRBD1. The CDR3 totals 11 residues. CDR1 is DFQATT and CDR2 is SNEGSKA in the germline V gene (reference sequence). Trimming cost V 6 bases and J 3 bases; bases outside gene matches: 1.

The chain has TRBV5-4 and TRBJ2-1, with 11 positions matching TRBD1. J gave up 0 bases and V 4 bases, and 12 bases lay outside the gene matches. This CDR3 has 19 residues. The germline V gene encodes CDR1 SGHNT and CDR2 YYREEE (reference sequence). The CDR3 spells CASSTVDRGLTDSYNEQFF. The CDR3 coding sequence is TGTGCCAGCAGCACTGTGGACAGGGGGCTAACTGACTCCTACAATGAGCAGTTCTTC.

This clone was observed a handful of times. The chain joins TRBV6-5 to TRBJ1-1, with no clear D. V lost 2 bases, J lost 1 base, and 5 bases lay in between. Germline CDR1 reads MNHEY; CDR2 reads SVGAGI. The CDR3 runs 13 residues. The CDR3 sequence: CASSYTANTEAFF. The CDR3 DNA reads TGTGCCAGCAGTTACACAGCGAACACTGAAGCTTTCTTT.

The chain combines TRBV30 with TRBJ2-6; a possible D gene is TRBD1 (6 bases). Trimming removed 2 bases at V and 2 bases at J, with 7 bases between. Germline CDR1 is GTSNPN and CDR2 is SVGIG (reference sequence). CDR3 size: 14 residues. The CDR3, as DNA: TGTGCCTGGAGTCCAGGGGCTGGGGCCAACGTCCTGACTTTC. Translating gives CAWSPGAGANVLTF.

The table lists this clone with a count of one. The chain links TRBV5-1 to TRBJ2-1; 12 bases are a match to TRBD2. Germline V gives CDR1 SGHRS, CDR2 YFSETQ. The CDR3 runs 15 residues. V was clipped by 0 bases and J by 6 bases; unmatched bases: 1. The CDR3 here is CASSLGLAGANEQFF. The CDR3 DNA reads as TGCGCCAGCAGCTTGGGACTAGCGGGAGCCAATGAGCAGTTCTTC.

The chain is built from TRBV5-5 and TRBJ1-1, with 9 nucleotides matching TRBD1. The CDR3 covers 14 residues. Trimming took 4 bases from V and 4 from J; bases not matched to a gene: 5. CDR1 and CDR2 (germline): SGHKS, YYEKEE (reference sequence). CDR3 sequence reads: CASSLGQGPTEAFF. CDR3 coding DNA: TGTGCCAGCAGCCTGGGACAGGGACCCACTGAAGCTTTCTTT.

The chain couples TRBV13 to TRBJ1-1, with 8 bases that match TRBD1. J lost 4 bases, V lost 3 bases, and 4 bases had no gene match. Germline assignment: CDR1 PRHDT and CDR2 FYEKMQ (reference sequence). The CDR3 has 14 residues. CDR3 nucleotides: TGTGCCAGCAGCTTCACAGGGGGGAGCACTGAAGCTTTCTTT. This gives the protein CASSFTGGSTEAFF.

The genes are TRBV4-1 and TRBJ2-7, with 10 nucleotides matching TRBD1. The germline gives CDR1 MGHRA, CDR2 YSYEKL. V lost 0 bases, J lost 3 bases, and 5 bases stayed unmatched. The CDR3 runs to 16 residues. CDR3 sequence reads: CASSQEGQGIGYEQYF. The CDR3 nucleotides are TGCGCCAGCAGCCAAGAGGGACAGGGGATAGGCTACGAGCAGTACTTC.

The V and J genes are TRBV5-4 and TRBJ2-3; 11 bases agree with TRBD2. V was clipped by 0 bases and J by 6 bases; unmatched bases: 6. Per the germline V gene, CDR1 is SGHNT and CDR2 is YYREEE (reference sequence). The CDR3 has 16 residues. CDR3 DNA sequence: TGTGCCAGCAGCTTGGGCCTTAGCGGGGGGGCGGATACGCAGTATTTT. Translation: CASSLGLSGGADTQYF.

Comment on this clone: This specimen includes other DNA sequences encoding the same CDR3. The chain links TRBV28 to TRBJ1-2; unclear D gene. Germline V gives CDR1 MDHEN, CDR2 SYDVKM. This CDR3 has 10 residues. V dropped 4 bases and J dropped 5 bases, with 2 bases sitting between them. The CDR3 sequence is CASSSYGYTF. The CDR3 bases are TGTGCCAGCAGTTCTTATGGCTACACCTTC.